This is a list of T cell receptor beta chains from one sample in a study of blood T cell repertoires in COVID-19. The assay was immunoSEQ multiplex PCR, and TCRdb's table has in-frame clones only and misses some. Counted here are roughly 280,000 clones, approximately 90% occurring once; the ten biggest clones make up approximately 4%. The sample was PBMCs or T cells enriched from blood (not recorded which). The receptors come from a woman between 25 and 40 years old with acute COVID-19. Both conserved end residues are part of each CDR3. D genes are given only for firm matches. Size is omitted from some rows. Given values are once, few, many or a class for expanded clones.

TRBJ2-3 | TRBD2 | NA | TRBV11-2 | TGTGCCAGCAGCTTAGATCTGAGCGGGAGGGCCCTCAGCACAGATACGCAGTATTTT | CASSLDLSGRALSTDTQYF
TRBJ2-7 | TRBD2 | NA | TRBV15 | TGTGCCACCAGCAAGCGATCGGGGGTAGCGGGCCACCGCTACGAGCAGTACTTC | CATSKRSGVAGHRYEQYF
TRBJ1-4 | TRBD1 | NA | TRBV3-1/TRBV3-2 | TGTGCCAGCAGCCATCCTCCCCCCACGGGGACAGCTAATGAAAAACTGTTTTTT | CASSHPPPTGTANEKLFF
TRBJ2-6 | NA | NA | TRBV2 | TGTGCCAGCTTCCTCGCTAGATCGGGGGCCAACGTCCTGACTTTC | CASFLARSGANVLTF
TRBJ1-6 | TRBD1 | NA | TRBV6-5 | TGTGCCAGCCTCGGGACAGGGGGCCGTTCACCCCTCCACTTT | CASLGTGGRSPLHF
TRBJ2-4 | TRBD2 | NA | TRBV27 | TGTGCCAGCAGTCCCACTAGCGACAACATTCAGTACTTC | CASSPTSDNIQYF
TRBJ1-4 | NA | NA | TRBV7-9 | TGTGCCAGCAGCTCCGACTCTAATGAAAAACTGTTTTTT | CASSSDSNEKLFF
TRBJ2-7 | NA | NA | TRBV2 | TGTGCCAGCCTCTTTATCCGGGAGTCGGGGGAGCAGTACTTC | CASLFIRESGEQYF
TRBJ2-3 | NA | NA | TRBV7-8 | TGTGCCAGCAGCTTACTCACTAACACAGATACGCAGTATTTT | CASSLLTNTDTQYF
TRBJ2-7 | NA | NA | TRBV29-1 | TGCAGCGTCTTAGACAGGAGTAGTAGCTACGAGCAGTACTTC | CSVLDRSSSYEQYF
TRBJ1-2 | NA | NA | TRBV3-1/TRBV3-2 | TGTGCCAGCAGCCAAAGGGACAAAGGGGGCTATGGCTACACCTTC | CASSQRDKGGYGYTF
TRBJ2-7 | TRBD2 | NA | TRBV6-5 | TGTGCCAGCAGCTTAGCGGGAGGTCCCTACGAGCAGTACTTC | CASSLAGGPYEQYF
TRBJ2-6 | NA | NA | TRBV29-1 | TGCAGCGTTGAAAGATGGAACGGGGACTCTGGGGCCAACGTCCTGACTTTC | CSVERWNGDSGANVLTF
TRBJ2-3 | TRBD2 | NA | TRBV28 | TGTGCCAGCAGAGGATCCAGCGGGGGTAGCACAGATACGCAGTATTTT | CASRGSSGGSTDTQYF
TRBJ1-6 | NA | NA | TRBV11-2 | TGTGCCAGCAGCCCCCCTGGACAGTATAATTCACCCCTCCACTTT | CASSPPGQYNSPLHF
TRBJ1-1 | NA | once | TRBV18 | TGTGCCAGCTCACCATTGGCAGGAGGTAACACTGAAGCTTTCTTT | CASSPLAGGNTEAFF
TRBJ1-3 | NA | NA | TRBV10-3 | TGTGTCTCGCAGGGTGTGGGAAACACCATATATTTT | CVSQGVGNTIYF
TRBJ2-2 | TRBD1 | NA | TRBV27 | TGTGCCAGCAGTTTTCGGACAGGGGGTACGAACACCGGGGAGCTGTTTTTT | CASSFRTGGTNTGELFF
TRBJ1-2 | TRBD1 | NA | TRBV30 | TGTGCCCACACCCGGACAGGGGGTGCCTATGGCTACACCTTC | CAHTRTGGAYGYTF
TRBJ2-7 | TRBD1 | NA | TRBV11-1 | TGTGCCAGCAGTTACGGGACAGGGCTCTCCTACGAGCAGTACTTC | CASSYGTGLSYEQYF
TRBJ2-7 | TRBD2 | NA | TRBV2 | TGTGCCAGCAGTATACTAGCGGGAGGGAGTAAGGTCTACGAGCAGTACTTC | CASSILAGGSKVYEQYF
TRBJ2-3 | NA | NA | TRBV29-1 | TGCAGCGCACTTCGGGGGAGCGCAGATACGCAGTATTTT | CSALRGSADTQYF
TRBJ1-1 | NA | NA | TRBV5-1 | TGCGCCAGCAGCTTAGGGGACACTGAAGCTTTCTTT | CASSLGDTEAFF
TRBJ1-2 | NA | NA | TRBV4-3 | TGCGCCAGCAGCCAAGAGGGAGGTGGCTACACCTTC | CASSQEGGGYTF
TRBJ2-1 | TRBD2 | NA | TRBV4-1 | TGCGCCAGCAGCCAGGGATGGACTAGCCAGGATGAGCAGTTCTTC | CASSQGWTSQDEQFF
TRBJ1-4 | TRBD1 | NA | TRBV4-3 | TGCGCCAGCAGCCAGGAGACAGGGTTGGAACTGTTTTTT | CASSQETGLELFF
TRBJ2-7 | TRBD1 | NA | TRBV10-3 | TGTGCCATCAGTGATCCGGACAGGGCCTACGAGCAGTACTTC | CAISDPDRAYEQYF
TRBJ1-5 | NA | NA | TRBV11-2 | TGTGCCAGCAGGCCATCCGGGCCCCAGCATTTT | CASRPSGPQHF
TRBJ2-2 | TRBD2 | NA | TRBV5-1 | TGCGCCAGCAGCTTGGATTTAGCGGGACACACCGGGGAGCTGTTTTTT | CASSLDLAGHTGELFF
TRBJ1-2 | NA | NA | TRBV28 | TGTGCCAGCAGACCCGCTATGGGGATAGGGGTGGCTAACTATGGCTACACCTTC | CASRPAMGIGVANYGYTF
TRBJ2-1 | NA | NA | TRBV4-1 | TGCGCCAGCAGCCCATCTAGTGGCTCCTACAATGAGCAGTTCTTC | CASSPSSGSYNEQFF
TRBJ2-7 | NA | NA | TRBV19 | TGTGCCAGTAGTTTGTATGGGGCGGCCTCCTCCTACGAGCAGTACTTC | CASSLYGAASSYEQYF
TRBJ2-7 | NA | NA | TRBV27 | TGTGCCAGCAGTATTAGCGGCTACTACGAGCAGTACTTC | CASSISGYYEQYF
TRBJ2-1 | NA | NA | TRBV30 | TGTGCCTGGAGTGTAGCTTACTCCTACAATGAGCAGTTCTTC | CAWSVAYSYNEQFF
TRBJ2-2 | TRBD1 | NA | TRBV5-1 | TGCGCCAGCAGCTTGATCCCGCAGGGGGACACCGGGGAGCTGTTTTTT | CASSLIPQGDTGELFF
TRBJ2-1 | NA | NA | TRBV19 | TGTGCCAGTAGTACTGGAGGGGATTACAATGAGCAGTTCTTC | CASSTGGDYNEQFF
TRBJ2-1 | NA | NA | TRBV21-1 | TGTGCCAGGCAGCAAAAATGGCTAGCGGGACGAGTGGAGCAGTTCTTC | CARQQKWLAGRVEQFF
TRBJ1-5 | NA | once | TRBV19 | TGTGCCAGTAGCGCGGGAACTCCAGGCGATCAGCCCCAGCATTTT | CASSAGTPGDQPQHF
TRBJ2-2 | TRBD2 | once | TRBV27 | TGTGCCAGCAGTTTGGGAGGGTTTACCGGGGAGCTGTTTTTT | CASSLGGFTGELFF
TRBJ2-2 | TRBD2 | NA | TRBV11-2 | TGTGCCAGCAGCTCTGTCAGCGGGGCCGGGGAGCTGTTTTTT | CASSSVSGAGELFF
TRBJ1-5 | TRBD1 | NA | TRBV18 | TGTGCCAGCTCTCAGGACAGGGGGCATCAGCCCCAGCATTTT | CASSQDRGHQPQHF
TRBJ1-6 | NA | NA | TRBV27 | TGTGCCAGCAGTCCACCGCCGCTTCCGGGACTAAGCTCCTATAATTCACCCCTCCACTTT | CASSPPPLPGLSSYNSPLHF
TRBJ2-7 | NA | NA | TRBV9 | TGTGCCAGCAGCGTAGAGGGACAAACCTACGAGCAGTACTTC | CASSVEGQTYEQYF
TRBJ1-3 | TRBD1 | NA | TRBV14 | TGTGCCAGCAGCCCCGGACAGGGTGGAAACACCATATATTTT | CASSPGQGGNTIYF
TRBJ1-6 | NA | once | TRBV3-1/TRBV3-2 | TGTGCCAGCAGCCACCAGGACAGTTCCCTCCACTTT | CASSHQDSSLHF
TRBJ2-7 | NA | NA | TRBV11-2 | TGTGCCAGCAGCTTAGAAGGGGTGGGCTCCTACGAGCAGTACTTC | CASSLEGVGSYEQYF